This T cell receptor beta chain was recovered during a study of cytomegalovirus exposure and HLA in healthy donors. Deletions cut 8 bases from V and 2 bases from J, with 26 bases between. Germline-derived CDR1 and CDR2 are SEHNR and FQNEAQ (reference sequence). This CDR3 has 18 amino acids. The PCR employed 60 Vbeta primers together with 13 Jbeta primers. The method was immunoSEQ multiplex PCR; TCRdb's version includes in-frame clones alone and lacks a portion of them. This table holds around 100,000 clones, 75% to 90% found once. The TCR originated in a man under 40 in good health and CMV-seronegative. Sequences were obtained from PBMCs. The rearrangement joins TRBV7-9 to TRBJ2-3, with TRBD2 as a possible D gene (7 bases). The CDR3 nucleotides read TGTGCCAGCCACACAGGGACTACCAGCGCCCTCTACACAGATACGCAGTATTTT. It translates to CASHTGTTSALYTDTQYF.